This entry concerns a single T cell receptor beta chain. The record originates from a study of OX40 agonist ivuxolimab in advanced cancers. Produced via immunoSEQ multiplex PCR; TCRdb's table is partial and in-frame only. The table has 65,000 to 85,000 clones, roughly 90% seen once. V trimming: 2 bases; J trimming: 2 bases; junction bases outside the gene matches: 5. Germline V lookup: CDR1 MNHNS, CDR2 SASEGT. The CDR3 has 16 amino acids. The TCR comes from an adult with an advanced solid tumor such as melanoma, head and neck, liver or kidney cancer. The chain combines TRBV6-1 with TRBJ2-3; 9 nucleotides line up with TRBD2. The sample here was CD4+ or CD8+ T cells sorted from blood, taken in a trial of the OX40 agonist ivuxolimab. This CDR3 reads CASSESLAGTTDTQYF. CDR3 DNA: TGTGCCAGCAGTGAAAGCCTAGCGGGGACCACAGATACGCAGTATTTT.